The 10 T cell receptor beta chains in this list originate from one sample, sequenced in a study of graft-versus-host responses after intestinal transplantation. Assay: immunoSEQ multiplex PCR; the TCRdb copy retains only in-frame clones and omits some. Among 25,000 to 35,000 clones listed, 70% to 90% were seen once. The material sequenced was PBMCs, taken roughly 68 weeks after intestinal transplantation. Every receptor here comes from a human patient who received an intestinal transplant, so some T cells may come from the graft donor.

This clone was detected once. This sequence joins TRBV4-3 and TRBJ2-5; D is unresolved. The length of the CDR3 is 13 residues. Trimming stripped 1 base from V and 5 bases from J, with 8 bases between. In germline, CDR1 is LGHNA, CDR2 YSLEER. Here the CDR3 reads CASSQGPHETQYF. The CDR3 region has the DNA TGCGCCAGCAGCCAAGGACCACACGAGACCCAGTACTTC.

The rearrangement uses TRBV4-3 and TRBJ1-2; D is unclear. The length of the CDR3 is 15 residues. V lost 0 bases and J 0 bases, leaving 8 bases between the germline ends. Germline V lookup: CDR1 LGHNA, CDR2 YSLEER. The CDR3 nucleotides are TGCGCCAGCAGCCAAGAGGGAGATTCTAACTATGGCTACACCTTC. Protein product: CASSQEGDSNYGYTF.

CDR3 DNA: TGTGCCAGCAGCCCAGGAGTCCTTAGGGAGCAGTTCTTC. It codes for CASSPGVLREQFF. The chain is built from TRBV11-2 and TRBJ2-1; no definite D call. The CDR3 extends over 13 amino acids. Trimming left V 5 bases short and J 10 bases short, with 15 bases between. The germline V gene has CDR1 SGHAT and CDR2 FQNNGV.

This chain links TRBV2 with TRBJ2-7; perhaps TRBD2 as D (5 bases). The CDR3 spans 15 residues. Per germline, CDR1 SNHLY and CDR2 FYNNEI. Trimming took 6 bases from V and 2 from J, leaving 17 bases between them. The CDR3 here is CASRQSGSYTYEQYF. The CDR3, as DNA: TGTGCCAGCAGGCAAAGCGGTAGCTATACCTACGAGCAGTACTTC.

The J gene is TRBJ1-1, the V gene TRBV7-3; no definite D call. From germline, CDR1 is SGHTA and CDR2 FQGTGA. The V gene lost 5 bases and the J gene lost 1 base, with 11 bases spanning the gap. There are 14 residues in the CDR3. CDR3 DNA: TGTGCCAGCAGCCTCCTTGGAGGGAACACTGAAGCTTTCTTT. It yields the protein CASSLLGGNTEAFF.

The chain joins TRBV27 to TRBJ2-7, with D perhaps matching TRBD2 (6 bases). The length of the CDR3 is 15 residues. The germline CDR1 and CDR2 sequences are MNHEY and SMNVEV (reference sequence). V shed 9 bases and J shed 0 bases, with 18 bases lying between them. CDR3 region: CASIARGMASYEQYF. CDR3 sequence (DNA): TGTGCCAGTATCGCGCGGGGAATGGCCTCCTACGAGCAGTACTTC.

This clone occurred a few times. The chain combines TRBV15 with TRBJ1-2; possible D gene TRBD1, 6 bases. CDR1 and CDR2 from the germline V gene are LNHNV and YYDKDF (reference sequence). The CDR3 is 16 residues long. Trimming left V 5 bases short and J 4 bases short, with 20 bases between. This CDR3 reads CATSARASDSSYGYTF. The CDR3 region has the DNA TGTGCCACCAGCGCAAGAGCCTCGGACAGCAGCTATGGCTACACCTTC.

The V and J genes are TRBV15 and TRBJ1-4, with D perhaps matching TRBD1 (6 bases). Germline-derived CDR1 and CDR2 are LNHNV and YYDKDF (reference sequence). The CDR3 spans 14 residues. The ends were cut back, 4 bases at V and 5 bases at J, with 11 bases in the middle. This chain's CDR3 is CATSTGRGNEKLFF. CDR3 DNA: TGTGCCACCAGCACGGGCAGGGGAAATGAAAAACTGTTTTTT.

The genes are TRBV13 and TRBJ2-7; weak D call: TRBD1 (7 bases). V lost 5 bases to trimming and J lost 2 bases, with 13 bases between them. The germline CDR1 and CDR2 sequences are PRHDT and FYEKMQ (reference sequence). The CDR3 spans 14 residues. The chain's CDR3 is CASSPQGGTYEQYF. Written as DNA, the CDR3 is TGTGCCAGCAGCCCCCAGGGGGGTACCTACGAGCAGTACTTC. The full variable domain, with the rest looked up from reference TRBV13 and TRBJ2-7, is AAGVIQSPRHLIKEKRETATLKCYPIPRHDTVYWYQQGPGQDPQFLISFYEKMQSDKGSIPDRFSAQQFSDYHSELNMSSLELGDSALYFCASSPQGGTYEQYFGPGTRLTVT.

The gene calls are TRBV28 and TRBJ2-1, with D tentatively TRBD1 (6 bases). The CDR3 extends over 15 amino acids. Germline-derived CDR1 and CDR2 are MDHEN and SYDVKM. The V and J ends lost 3 bases and 12 bases respectively, with 21 bases between them. CDR3 in DNA: TGTGCCAGCAGTTTTGATGGGCGACAGGCGGGTGGGCAGTTCTTC. Translated, it gives CASSFDGRQAGGQFF.